One and the same sample provided the 24 T cell receptor beta chains below, sequenced in a study of T cells after posttransplantation cyclophosphamide. TCRdb's copy holds only in-frame clones and misses some; the assay was immunoSEQ multiplex PCR. The sample lists approximately 30,000 clones; around 90% were seen once. The sequenced sample was PBMCs. The receptor set was obtained from a woman between 40 and 55 years old with a blood cancer, CMV-positive, and with a related stem cell donor.

The chain is built from TRBV21-1 and TRBJ1-1; TRBD1, the table's D call, was not compared with the DNA. TRBV21-1 is recorded as a pseudogene. The CDR3 runs 17 residues. CDR3 sequence: CASSILDRGRGYTEAFF. The DNA of the CDR3 is TGTGCCAGCAGCATACTTGACAGGGGGCGCGGGTACACTGAAGCTTTCTTT.

The chain links TRBV19 to TRBJ2-3; 7 bases map to TRBD2. Trimming took 5 bases from V and 1 from J; bases not matched to a gene: 15. Germline values: CDR1 LNHDA, CDR2 SQIVND (reference sequence). The CDR3 consists of 18 residues. CDR3 region: CASSHAGGGEKGTDTQYF. The DNA of the CDR3 is TGTGCCAGTAGTCACGCCGGTGGGGGGGAGAAAGGCACAGATACGCAGTATTTT.

The chain employs TRBV6-5 and TRBJ2-7, with TRBD1 matching over 8 bases. The germline V gene encodes CDR1 MNHEY and CDR2 SVGAGI. The CDR3 covers 13 residues. The J segment lost 7 bases and the V segment lost 5 bases, leaving 7 bases of the junction unmatched. The CDR3 reads CASSRQGASEQYF. The CDR3 bases are TGTGCCAGCAGTCGGCAGGGGGCGAGTGAGCAGTACTTC.

V usage is TRBV7-6 and J usage is TRBJ1-5, with D maybe TRBD1 (5 bases). The CDR3 is 14 residues long. The germline CDR1 and CDR2 sequences are SGHVS and FNYEAQ. Trimming took 5 bases from V and 4 from J, leaving 12 bases between them. The chain's CDR3 is CASSQGAVNQPQHF. DNA for the CDR3: TGTGCCAGCAGCCAAGGGGCAGTAAATCAGCCCCAGCATTTT.

This chain links TRBV28 with TRBJ1-2, with 7 nucleotides matching TRBD1. The CDR3 runs 17 residues. The germline V gene has CDR1 MDHEN and CDR2 SYDVKM. V lost 5 bases, J lost 2 bases, and 14 bases stayed unmatched. The CDR3 is CASSQLTGPLLNYGYTF. Written as DNA, the CDR3 is TGTGCCAGCAGTCAATTGACAGGGCCACTACTAAACTATGGCTACACCTTC.

This clone was counted a few times. This rearrangement joins TRBV25-1 to TRBJ1-1; a possible D gene is TRBD1 (5 bases). V shed 8 bases and J shed 5 bases, with 18 bases lying between them. The CDR3 consists of 14 residues. CDR1 is MGHDK and CDR2 is SYGVNS in the germline V gene. CDR3 nucleotides: TGTGCCAGCCCCCGAGGAGGGGTGGGTACTGAAGCTTTCTTT. Translated: CASPRGGVGTEAFF.

The J gene is TRBJ1-6, the V gene TRBV2; D is perhaps TRBD1 (6 bases). Trimming pared 3 bases from V and 4 bases from J, leaving 10 bases between. Looked up from germline, CDR1 is SNHLY and CDR2 is FYNNEI. The CDR3 sequence is 15 residues long. Here the CDR3 reads CASSDRGSYNSPLHF. The CDR3, as DNA: TGTGCCAGCAGTGACAGGGGCAGTTATAATTCACCCCTCCACTTT.

The chain carries TRBV28 and TRBJ1-1; 9 bases map to TRBD1. This CDR3 is 15 amino acids long. Germline CDR1 MDHEN, CDR2 SYDVKM. Losses at the gene ends were 6 bases for V and 4 bases for J; bases not matched to a gene: 9. Here the CDR3 DNA reads TGTGCCAGCAGCCCGCCCCACAGGGGGCTCACTGAAGCTTTCTTT. The encoded protein is CASSPPHRGLTEAFF.

The chain couples TRBV5-1 to TRBJ1-1; 8 nucleotides align to TRBD1. The germline V gene has CDR1 SGHRS and CDR2 YFSETQ. There are 15 residues in the CDR3. V lost 0 bases and J lost 4; bases outside the gene matches: 5. CDR3 region: CASSLEQGVSTEAFF. Written as DNA, the CDR3 is TGCGCCAGCAGCTTGGAACAGGGGGTGAGCACTGAAGCTTTCTTT.

This clone was picked up a small number of times. The chain carries TRBV2 and TRBJ2-7, with D perhaps TRBD2 (6 bases). The CDR3 totals 14 residues. CDR1 is SNHLY and CDR2 is FYNNEI in the germline V gene. Trimming removed 2 bases from V and 4 bases from J, with 12 bases in between. CDR3 in DNA: TGTGCCAGCAGTGAATACGGGGGTGCGTACGAGCAGTACTTC. Its translation: CASSEYGGAYEQYF. Full variable domain (outside the CDR3, taken from reference TRBV2 and TRBJ2-7): EPEVTQTPSHQVTQMGQEVILRCVPISNHLYFYWYRQILGQKVEFLVSFYNNEISEKSEIFDDQFSVERPDGSNFTLKIRSTKLEDSAMYFCASSEYGGAYEQYFGPGTRLTVT.

The rearrangement uses TRBV29-1 and TRBJ2-7, with 11 bases that match TRBD1. Germline lookup yields CDR1 SQVTM and CDR2 ANQGSEA. The CDR3 is 16 residues long. Losses at the gene ends were 1 base for V and 4 bases for J; bases not matched to a gene: 9. The CDR3, as DNA: TGCAGCGTTGAAGGTATTTCCGGACAGGGGGCATACGAGCAGTACTTC. Amino acid sequence: CSVEGISGQGAYEQYF.

V gene TRBV7-2 combines with J gene TRBJ2-2, with a tentative D call TRBD1 (5 bases). The V and J ends lost 0 bases and 0 bases respectively, with 14 bases between them. Germline V gene lookup returns CDR1 SGHTA and CDR2 FQGNSA. CDR3 length: 18 residues. The chain's CDR3 is CASSLALPQGANTGELFF. The CDR3 DNA follows: TGTGCCAGCAGCTTAGCCCTTCCCCAGGGTGCGAACACCGGGGAGCTGTTTTTT.

The chain couples TRBV7-3 to TRBJ2-3; TRBD1 aligns across 11 bases. V shed 5 bases, J shed 5 bases, and the junction held 9 bases outside the gene matches. Germline CDR1 and CDR2: SGHTA and FQGTGA. The CDR3 extends over 16 amino acids. The CDR3 DNA follows: TGTGCCAGCAGCCTCACAAGAGGGACAGGGGGAGATACGCAGTATTTT. Protein product: CASSLTRGTGGDTQYF.

The chain is built from TRBV7-2 and TRBJ1-4; 10 nucleotides agree with TRBD1. CDR3 length: 15 amino acids. V dropped 4 bases and J dropped 7; count of bases not matched to a gene: 6. The germline V gene encodes CDR1 SGHTA and CDR2 FQGNSA. This chain's CDR3 is CASSSPTGGVEKLFF. The CDR3, as DNA: TGTGCCAGCAGCTCCCCGACAGGGGGCGTTGAAAAACTGTTTTTT.

The rearrangement joins TRBV18 to TRBJ1-1, with TRBD1 as a possible D gene (5 bases). Germline CDR1 KGHSH, CDR2 LQKENI. V lost 4 bases and J 1 base, leaving 13 bases between the germline ends. The CDR3 sequence is 15 residues long. CDR3 bases: TGTGCCAGCTCACGGCAGACTGACAGGAACACTGAAGCTTTCTTT. The encoded protein is CASSRQTDRNTEAFF. Looking up the rest from reference TRBV18 and TRBJ1-1 gives the full variable domain: NAGVMQNPRHLVRRRGQEARLRCSPMKGHSHVYWYRQLPEEGLKFMVYLQKENIIDESGMPKERFSAEFPKEGPSILRIQQVVRGDSAAYFCASSRQTDRNTEAFFGQGTRLTVV.

CDR3 region: CASSRGTGTPDTQYF. CDR3 sequence (DNA): TGCGCCAGCAGCCGAGGGACAGGGACCCCAGATACGCAGTATTTT. V gene TRBV5-1 combines with J gene TRBJ2-3; 9 nucleotides match TRBD1. Germline V CDR1 and CDR2: SGHRS, YFSETQ. This CDR3 contains 15 residues. Unmatched junction bases numbered 7, after V lost 4 bases and J lost 4 bases.

The V call is TRBV6-5, the J call TRBJ2-1, with a possible D match to TRBD2 (6 bases). Germline values: CDR1 MNHEY, CDR2 SVGAGI. The CDR3 is 13 amino acids. V lost 5 bases to trimming and J lost 9 bases, with 14 bases between them. In nucleotides, the CDR3 is TGTGCCAGCAGTAGGGACTTGCTCAGTGAGCAGTTCTTC. Protein: CASSRDLLSEQFF.

The chain couples TRBV18 to TRBJ2-3; D is possibly TRBD1 (7 bases). CDR3 length: 15 amino acids. V was pared by 6 bases and J by 3 bases, with 16 bases between. From germline, CDR1 is KGHSH and CDR2 LQKENI. This CDR3 reads CASSPGGGATDTQYF. CDR3 DNA: TGTGCCAGCTCCCCCGGAGGGGGCGCAACAGATACGCAGTATTTT.

The rearrangement joins TRBV5-6 to TRBJ2-7, with D unresolved. CDR3 length equals 13 residues. The germline gives CDR1 SGHDT, CDR2 YYEEEE. V shed 1 base and J shed 7 bases, with 12 bases lying between them. DNA of the CDR3: TGTGCCAGCAGCTTGACAAACCCCTGGGAGCAGTACTTC. Translating it yields CASSLTNPWEQYF.

The chain is built from TRBV19 and TRBJ2-1; D is possibly TRBD2 (7 bases). The CDR3 consists of 13 residues. Trimming took off 5 bases at V and 6 bases at J, with 11 bases between the two ends. CDR1 and CDR2 (germline): LNHDA, SQIVND (reference sequence). The CDR3 coding sequence is TGTGCCAGTAGTGAGGGGGGGCTCAATGAGCAGTTCTTC. Amino acid sequence: CASSEGGLNEQFF. Full variable domain (rest looked up from reference TRBV19 and TRBJ2-1): DGGITQSPKYLFRKEGQNVTLSCEQNLNHDAMYWYRQDPGQGLRLIYYSQIVNDFQKGDIAEGYSVSREKKESFPLTVTSAQKNPTAFYLCASSEGGLNEQFFGPGTRLTVL.

The genes are TRBV6-5 and TRBJ1-4; TRBD1 matches at 10 bases. J gave up 5 bases and V 6 bases, and 3 bases lay outside the gene matches. In germline, CDR1 is MNHEY, CDR2 SVGAGI. The CDR3 covers 14 residues. CDR3 residues: CASREDRGNEKLFF. DNA for the CDR3: TGTGCCAGCAGAGAGGACAGGGGGAATGAAAAACTGTTTTTT.

The V gene is TRBV7-7, the J gene TRBJ2-2, with D possibly matching TRBD2 (5 bases). Germline CDR1 SSHAT, CDR2 FNYEAQ (reference sequence). The CDR3 is made up of 15 amino acids. V lost 1 base and J lost 8, with 14 bases in between. The CDR3 loop reads CASSLGPGGVGELFF. For the CDR3, the DNA is TGTGCCAGCAGCTTAGGACCCGGAGGTGTTGGGGAGCTGTTTTTT.

This clone showed up just a few times. The chain recombines TRBV5-8 with TRBJ1-3; no reliable D call. Deletions cut 8 bases from V and 0 bases from J, with 18 bases between. Germline assignment: CDR1 SGHTS and CDR2 YDEGEE. This CDR3 has 16 residues. CDR3 protein: CASGIEGHLSGNTIYF. In DNA form, the CDR3 reads TGTGCCAGTGGCATAGAGGGCCACCTCTCTGGAAACACCATATATTTT.

This clone is a singleton in its sample. V gene TRBV27 combines with J gene TRBJ1-2; possibly TRBD1 for D (6 bases). V lost 4 bases and J 7 bases, leaving 13 bases between the germline ends. The germline gives CDR1 MNHEY, CDR2 SMNVEV (reference sequence). The CDR3 consists of 13 residues. The CDR3 sequence is CASSSTGLGGYTF. CDR3 nucleotides: TGTGCCAGCAGTTCAACAGGGCTGGGTGGCTACACCTTC.